Listed below are T cell receptor beta chains from one sample, sequenced in a study of regulatory T cells in long-lasting Graves disease. TCRdb re-analysed the multiplex PCR reads in MiXCR, keeping a single row per CDR3 protein. The repertoire consists of under 300,000 distinct CDR3 sequences, with around 19% occurring once and the leading ten covering 14%. These same records also appear under a second study, on T cells in Graves' hyperthyroidism and ophthalmopathy.

Sequenced here: peripheral blood mononuclear cells (PBMCs), sampled at new diagnosis, from a patient treated with antithyroid drugs. These receptors were obtained from a woman in her twenties or thirties with Graves disease. CDR3s include the opening cysteine and the closing phenylalanine or tryptophan. D genes are given only for firm matches. Not all rows give a size; the values are once, few, many and, for expanded clones, a class.

clone_size j_call v_call d_call cdr3_nt cdr3_aa
many TRBJ2-1 TRBV10-3 TRBD2 TGTGCCATCAGCCGGACTAGCGGGGTAGATGAGCAGTTCTTC CAISRTSGVDEQFF
few TRBJ2-5 TRBV18 NA TGTGCCAGCTCACGCCGGGACCCAGAGGCGACCCAGTACTTC CASSRRDPEATQYF
many TRBJ1-5 TRBV6-1 NA TGTGCCAGCAGTGAACACAGCAATCAGCCCCAGCATTTT CASSEHSNQPQHF
many TRBJ2-5 TRBV4-2 NA TGTGCCAGCAGCCAAGAACCCGGGGGAAAACAAGAGACCCAGTACTTC CASSQEPGGKQETQYF
NA TRBJ1-2 TRBV12-5 TRBD1 TGTGCTAGTGGTTTGGGACAGGGAGACGGCTACACCTTC CASGLGQGDGYTF
NA TRBJ1-2 TRBV10-3 TRBD1 TGTGCCACGAGACAGGGGGGCTATGGCTACACCTTC CATRQGGYGYTF
many TRBJ2-1 TRBV7-2 TRBD2 TGTGCCAGCAGCTTATCAGCGGGGGCCCACAATGAGCAGTTCTTC CASSLSAGAHNEQFF
NA TRBJ2-5 TRBV4-1 NA TGCGCCAGCAGCCAGGACATGGGCGGAACAGCCGGAGAGACCCAGTACTTC CASSQDMGGTAGETQYF
many TRBJ2-1 TRBV6-1 NA TGTGCCAGCAGAAAACTCCACAATGAGCAGTTCTTC CASRKLHNEQFF
NA TRBJ1-1 TRBV11-3 TRBD1 TGTGCCAGCAGCAACAGTGGGACAGGGGAGCCCACTGAAGCTTTCTTT CASSNSGTGEPTEAFF
many TRBJ1-1 TRBV5-5 NA TGTGCCAGCAGCTGGGACGGGGGCCACACTGAAGCTTTCTTT CASSWDGGHTEAFF
NA TRBJ1-5 TRBV27 TRBD1 TGTGCCAGCAGTTTAGATCGGGCAGGGGGCCGCGATCAGCCCCAGCATTTT CASSLDRAGGRDQPQHF
NA TRBJ2-1 TRBV5-1 NA TGCGCCAGCAGCCCGAGACATTGGGGAGATGAGCAGTTCTTC CASSPRHWGDEQFF
NA TRBJ1-4 TRBV10-2 NA TGCGCCAGCGGAGAGTCAACTAATGAAAAACTGTTTTTT CASGESTNEKLFF